This T cell receptor (beta chain) stems from a study of cytotoxic CD8 clonotypes in ibrutinib-treated CLL. Study details: Response samples were taken after a median approximately 13 months of treatment, range 6 to 36.

Whole-study results and caveats: Baseline clonality, above age-matched healthy donor levels, tracked circulating CD8+ T-cell counts. Clonality rose at ibrutinib response, held steady in sustained remission, and fell toward baseline at progression.

The data were produced by immunoSEQ multiplex PCR, yet TCRdb's version contains in-frame clones alone and is incomplete. The sample holds under 200,000 clones; 70% to 85% are singletons and the top ten take 3.5% to 5.5%. PBMCs that had been cryopreserved were the source of about 2 micrograms of genomic DNA for TCR beta libraries. V was shortened by 0 bases and J by 1 base, with 10 bases between the two germline ends. Germline V CDR1 and CDR2: KGHSH, LQKENI. The CDR3 length is 15 residues. This clone was seen just once. The target antigen is unknown. The source material was PBMCs, sampled after 24 months of ibrutinib treatment. The origin of this receptor is a human donor with chronic lymphocytic leukemia. This chain joins TRBV18 and TRBJ2-7; D assignment may be TRBD1 or TRBD2 (5 bases each). Written as DNA, the CDR3 is TGTGCCAGCTCACCACCTGGGGGAGTGTCCTACGAGCAGTACTTC. The encoded protein is CASSPPGGVSYEQYF.